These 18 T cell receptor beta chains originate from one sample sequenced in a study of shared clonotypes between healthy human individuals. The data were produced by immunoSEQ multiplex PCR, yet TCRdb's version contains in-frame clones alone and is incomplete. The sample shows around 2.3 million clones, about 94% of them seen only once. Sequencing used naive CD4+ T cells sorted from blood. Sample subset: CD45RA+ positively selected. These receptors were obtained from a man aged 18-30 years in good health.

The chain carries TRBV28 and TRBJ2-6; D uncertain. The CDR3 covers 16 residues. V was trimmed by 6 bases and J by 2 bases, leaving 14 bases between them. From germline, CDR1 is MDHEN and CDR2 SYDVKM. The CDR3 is CASRKATVTGANVLTF. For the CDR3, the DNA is TGTGCCAGCAGAAAAGCGACTGTAACTGGGGCCAACGTCCTGACTTTC.

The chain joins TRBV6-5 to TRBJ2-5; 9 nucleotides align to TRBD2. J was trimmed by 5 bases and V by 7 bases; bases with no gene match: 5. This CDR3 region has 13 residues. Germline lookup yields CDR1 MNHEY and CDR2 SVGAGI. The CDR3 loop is CASKREVRETQYF. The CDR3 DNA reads TGTGCCAGCAAGCGGGAGGTCCGGGAGACCCAGTACTTC.

The CDR3 spells CASSPEGQETQYF. In DNA, the CDR3 is TGCGCCAGCAGCCCCGAAGGGCAGGAGACCCAGTACTTC. The chain employs TRBV5-1 and TRBJ2-5; D is uncertain. V lost 4 bases to trimming and J lost 5 bases, with 12 bases between them. This CDR3 has 13 residues. Germline V gene data show CDR1 as SGHRS and CDR2 as YFSETQ.

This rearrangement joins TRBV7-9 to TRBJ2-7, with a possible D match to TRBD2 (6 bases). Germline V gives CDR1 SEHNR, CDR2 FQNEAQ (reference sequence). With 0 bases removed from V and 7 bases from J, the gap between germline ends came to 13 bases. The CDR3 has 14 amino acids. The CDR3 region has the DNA TGTGCCAGCAGCTTAGCTACAGGACTACGAGAGCAGTACTTC. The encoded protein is CASSLATGLREQYF.

The CDR3 region has the DNA TGTGCCAGCAGCCCAGGACCAGGGTTAAACTACGAGCAGTACTTC. Encoded protein: CASSPGPGLNYEQYF. The chain couples TRBV11-2 to TRBJ2-7; TRBD1 might be the D (5 bases). CDR1 and CDR2 from the germline V gene are SGHAT and FQNNGV. Trimming took 5 bases from V and 3 from J, leaving 17 bases between them. The CDR3 contains 15 residues.

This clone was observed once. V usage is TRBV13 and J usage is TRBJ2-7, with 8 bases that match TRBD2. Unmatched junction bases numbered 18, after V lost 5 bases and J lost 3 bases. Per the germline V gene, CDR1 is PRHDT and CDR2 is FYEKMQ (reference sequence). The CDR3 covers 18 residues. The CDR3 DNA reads TGTGCCAGCAGCCATCCGGACCACGGACTAGCAGAAATCTACGAGCAGTACTTC. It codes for CASSHPDHGLAEIYEQYF.

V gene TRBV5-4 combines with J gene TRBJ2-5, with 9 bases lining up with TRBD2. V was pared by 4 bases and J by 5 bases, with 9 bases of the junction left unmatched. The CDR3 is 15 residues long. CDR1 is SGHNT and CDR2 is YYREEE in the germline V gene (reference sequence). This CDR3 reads CASSAGLARGETQYF. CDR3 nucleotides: TGTGCCAGCAGCGCGGGACTAGCAAGGGGGGAGACCCAGTACTTC.

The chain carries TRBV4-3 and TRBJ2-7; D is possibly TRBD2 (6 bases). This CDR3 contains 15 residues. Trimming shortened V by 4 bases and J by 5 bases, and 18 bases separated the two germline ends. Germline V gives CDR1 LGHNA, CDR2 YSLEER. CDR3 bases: TGCGCCAGCAGCCCAGGGACTGACCCAAGGCACGAGCAGTACTTC. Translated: CASSPGTDPRHEQYF.

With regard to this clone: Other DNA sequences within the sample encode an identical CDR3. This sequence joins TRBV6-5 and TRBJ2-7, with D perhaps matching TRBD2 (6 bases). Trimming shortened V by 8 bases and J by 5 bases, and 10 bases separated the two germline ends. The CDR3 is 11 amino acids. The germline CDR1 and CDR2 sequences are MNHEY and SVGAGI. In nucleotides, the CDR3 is TGTGCCAGCCGGAGGGACCACGAGCAGTACTTC. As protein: CASRRDHEQYF.

The CDR3 DNA reads as TGCATTCCTACGGCCCCCTATGGCTACACCTTC. Encoded protein: CIPTAPYGYTF. V is TRBV20-1 and J is TRBJ1-2; D is unresolved. This CDR3 spans 11 amino acids. CDR1 and CDR2 (germline): DFQATT, SNEGSKA (reference sequence).

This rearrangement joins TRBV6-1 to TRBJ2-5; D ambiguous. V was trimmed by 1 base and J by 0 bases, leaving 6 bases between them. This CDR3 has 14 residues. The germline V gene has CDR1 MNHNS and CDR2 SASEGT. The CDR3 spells CASSEVGYQETQYF. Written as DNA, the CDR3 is TGTGCCAGCAGTGAAGTAGGGTACCAAGAGACCCAGTACTTC.

The CDR3 sequence: CAISGGLEAYNEQFF. The CDR3 nucleotides read TGTGCCATCAGTGGGGGACTAGAAGCCTACAATGAGCAGTTCTTC. The chain carries TRBV10-3 and TRBJ2-1; the match to TRBD2 covers 8 bases. Germline CDR1 is ENHRY and CDR2 is SYGVKD. Unmatched junction bases numbered 4, after V lost 4 bases and J lost 2 bases. The CDR3 has 15 residues.

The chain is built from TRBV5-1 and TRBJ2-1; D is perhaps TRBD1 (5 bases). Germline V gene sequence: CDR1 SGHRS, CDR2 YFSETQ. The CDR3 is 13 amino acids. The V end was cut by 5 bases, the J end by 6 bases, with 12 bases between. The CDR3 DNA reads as TGCGCCAGCAGGGTTGGACAAATCAATGAGCAGTTCTTC. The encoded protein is CASRVGQINEQFF.

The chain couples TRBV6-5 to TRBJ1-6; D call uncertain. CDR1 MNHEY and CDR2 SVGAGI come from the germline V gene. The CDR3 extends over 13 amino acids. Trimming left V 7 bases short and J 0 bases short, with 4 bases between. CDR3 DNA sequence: TGTGCCAGCACGGGCTCCTATAATTCACCCCTCCACTTT. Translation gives CASTGSYNSPLHF.

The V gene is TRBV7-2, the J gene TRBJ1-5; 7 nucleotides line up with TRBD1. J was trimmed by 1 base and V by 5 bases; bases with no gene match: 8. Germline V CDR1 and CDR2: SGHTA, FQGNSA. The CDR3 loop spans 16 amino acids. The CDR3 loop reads CASSTLTGLSNQPQHF. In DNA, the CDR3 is TGTGCCAGCAGCACCCTGACAGGGCTCAGCAATCAGCCCCAGCATTTT.

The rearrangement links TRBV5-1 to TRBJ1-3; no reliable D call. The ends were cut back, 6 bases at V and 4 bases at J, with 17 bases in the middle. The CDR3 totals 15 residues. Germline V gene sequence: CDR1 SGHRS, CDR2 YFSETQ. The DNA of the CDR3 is TGCGCCAGCACCCTGGGGTCGGCGAGGGGAAACACCATATATTTT. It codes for CASTLGSARGNTIYF.

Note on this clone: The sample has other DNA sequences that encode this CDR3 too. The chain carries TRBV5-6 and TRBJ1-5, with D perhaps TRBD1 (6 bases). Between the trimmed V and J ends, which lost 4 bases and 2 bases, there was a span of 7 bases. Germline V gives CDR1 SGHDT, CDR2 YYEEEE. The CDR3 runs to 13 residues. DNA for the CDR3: TGTGCCAGCAGCAGGACAGGCAATCAGCCCCAGCATTTT. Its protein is CASSRTGNQPQHF. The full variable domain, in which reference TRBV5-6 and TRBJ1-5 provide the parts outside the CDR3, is DAGVTQSPTHLIKTRGQQVTLRCSPKSGHDTVSWYQQALGQGPQFIFQYYEEEERQRGNFPDRFSGHQFPNYSSELNVNALLLGDSALYLCASSRTGNQPQHFGDGTRLSIL.

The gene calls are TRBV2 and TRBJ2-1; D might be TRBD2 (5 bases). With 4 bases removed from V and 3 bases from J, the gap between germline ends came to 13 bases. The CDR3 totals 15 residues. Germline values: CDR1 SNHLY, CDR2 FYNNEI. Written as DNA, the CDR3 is TGTGCCAGCAGTGGCGGAAGAGCGGACTACAATGAGCAGTTCTTC. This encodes CASSGGRADYNEQFF.